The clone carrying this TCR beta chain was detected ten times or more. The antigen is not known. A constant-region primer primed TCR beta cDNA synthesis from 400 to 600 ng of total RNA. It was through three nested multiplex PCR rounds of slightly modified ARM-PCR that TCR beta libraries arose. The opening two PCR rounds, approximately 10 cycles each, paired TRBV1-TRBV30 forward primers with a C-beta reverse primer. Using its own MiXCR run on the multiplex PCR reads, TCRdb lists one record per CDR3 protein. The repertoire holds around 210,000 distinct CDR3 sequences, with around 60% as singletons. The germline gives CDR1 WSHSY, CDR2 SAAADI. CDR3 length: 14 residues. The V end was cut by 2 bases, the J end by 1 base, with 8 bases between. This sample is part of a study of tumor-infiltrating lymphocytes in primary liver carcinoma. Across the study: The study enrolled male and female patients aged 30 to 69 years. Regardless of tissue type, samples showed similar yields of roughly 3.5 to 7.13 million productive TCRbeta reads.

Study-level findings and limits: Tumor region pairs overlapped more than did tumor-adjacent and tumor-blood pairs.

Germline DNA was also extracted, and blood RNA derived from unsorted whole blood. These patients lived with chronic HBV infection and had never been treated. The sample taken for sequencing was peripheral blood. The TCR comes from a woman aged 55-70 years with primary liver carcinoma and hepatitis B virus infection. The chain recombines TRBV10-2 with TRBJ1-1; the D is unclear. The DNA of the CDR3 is TGCGCCAGCAGTGAGATCTGGGGGAACACTGAAGCTTTCTTT. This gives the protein CASSEIWGNTEAFF.